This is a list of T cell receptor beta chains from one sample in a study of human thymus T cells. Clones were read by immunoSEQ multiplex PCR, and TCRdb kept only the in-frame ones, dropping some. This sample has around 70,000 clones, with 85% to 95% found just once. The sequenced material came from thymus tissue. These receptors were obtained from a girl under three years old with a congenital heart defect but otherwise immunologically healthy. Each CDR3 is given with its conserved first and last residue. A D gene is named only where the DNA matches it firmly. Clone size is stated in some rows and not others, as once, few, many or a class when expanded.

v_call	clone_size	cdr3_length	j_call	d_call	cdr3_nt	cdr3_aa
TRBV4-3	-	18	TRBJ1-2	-	TGCGCCAGCAGGCTTACTCCGGGACGGCATACTTCTAACTATGGCTACACCTTC	CASRLTPGRHTSNYGYTF
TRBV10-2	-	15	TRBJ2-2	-	TGCGCCAGCAGTGAGTCTGGCAGGGCGGCCGGGGAGCTGTTTTTT	CASSESGRAAGELFF
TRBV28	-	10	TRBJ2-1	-	TGTGCCAGCATGGGAAATGAGCAGTTCTTC	CASMGNEQFF
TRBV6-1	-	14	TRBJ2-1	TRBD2	TGTGCCAGCAGGATTAGCGGGAGGGTCCATGAGCAGTTCTTC	CASRISGRVHEQFF
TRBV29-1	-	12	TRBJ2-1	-	TGCAGCGGTACCGGGACTCTGAATGAGCAGTTCTTC	CSGTGTLNEQFF
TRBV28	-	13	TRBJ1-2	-	TGTGCCAGCAGTCTGTCCCGTGAAAGTGGCTACACCTTC	CASSLSRESGYTF
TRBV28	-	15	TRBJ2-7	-	TGTGCCAGCAGTTTACAGCGATCGAGAGGCTACGAGCAGTACTTC	CASSLQRSRGYEQYF
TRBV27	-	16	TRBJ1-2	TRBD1	TGTGCCAGCAGTTTAGCCGACAGGGGGCGCAGCTATGGCTACACCTTC	CASSLADRGRSYGYTF
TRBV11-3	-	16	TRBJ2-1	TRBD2	TGTGCCAGCAGCTTAGGGTTGGCGGGAGGGTGCAATGAGCAGTTCTTC	CASSLGLAGGCNEQFF
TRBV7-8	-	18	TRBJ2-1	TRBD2	TGTGCCAGCAGCCCGCACCACCCGACTAGCGGGAGTTGTAGTAAGCAGTTCTTC	CASSPHHPTSGSCSKQFF
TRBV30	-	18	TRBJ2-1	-	TGTGCCTGGAGTGTTTTGTTTAGAGTTCCTCGCTCCTACAATGAGCAGTTCTTC	CAWSVLFRVPRSYNEQFF
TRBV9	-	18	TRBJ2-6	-	TGTGCCAGCAGCGTAGGGCCGTGGGGCGAGTCTGGGGCCAACGTCCTGACTTTC	CASSVGPWGESGANVLTF
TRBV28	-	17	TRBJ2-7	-	TGTGCCAGCATGGCCCCGCGAGGGTCCGAGTTCTCCTACGAGCAGTACTTC	CASMAPRGSEFSYEQYF
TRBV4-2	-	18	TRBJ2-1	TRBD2	TGTGCCAGCAGCCAAGATAGGACTAGCGGGATGGGGGCGAATGAGCAGTTCTTC	CASSQDRTSGMGANEQFF
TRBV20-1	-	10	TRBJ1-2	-	TGCAGCCCCTCGGACTATGGCTACACCTTC	CSPSDYGYTF
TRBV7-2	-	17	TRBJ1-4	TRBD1	TGTGCCAGCAGCTTACGGCCCAGGGGGCTGGGAAAAGAAAAACTGTTTTTT	CASSLRPRGLGKEKLFF
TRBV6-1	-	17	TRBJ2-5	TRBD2	TGTGCCAGCAGTGAGCCACATCTAGCGGGAGGGGGAGAGACCCAGTACTTC	CASSEPHLAGGGETQYF
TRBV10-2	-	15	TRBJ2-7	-	TGCGCCAGCTCGTCGGGCAGTCTTTCCTCCTACGAGCAGTACTTC	CASSSGSLSSYEQYF
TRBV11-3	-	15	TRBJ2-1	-	TGTGCCAGCAGCTTAACCCCCGGGAGTTTCAATGAGCAGTTCTTC	CASSLTPGSFNEQFF
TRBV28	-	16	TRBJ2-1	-	TGTGCCAGCAGTCACCGGGTGGGGTGGAAGTCTAATGAGCAGTTCTTC	CASSHRVGWKSNEQFF
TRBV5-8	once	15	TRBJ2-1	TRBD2	TGTGCCAGCAGACCGACTAGCGGGGGCTACAATGAGCAGTTCTTC	CASRPTSGGYNEQFF
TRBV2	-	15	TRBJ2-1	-	TGTGCCAGCAGTACGCAAGGCGATACCGGCAATGAGCAGTTCTTC	CASSTQGDTGNEQFF
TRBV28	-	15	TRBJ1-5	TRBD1	TGTGCCAGCAGCTGCCAGGACAGGGGTCTTGGTCCCCAGCATTTT	CASSCQDRGLGPQHF
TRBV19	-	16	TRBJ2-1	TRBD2	TGTGCCAGTAGTATCCTATCTAGCGGGAGATTAGGTGAGCAGTTCTTC	CASSILSSGRLGEQFF
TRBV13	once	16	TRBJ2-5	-	TGTGCCAGCAGACCCGGGACTGGCCAGTATCAAGAGACCCAGTACTTC	CASRPGTGQYQETQYF
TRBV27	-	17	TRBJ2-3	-	TGTGCCAGCAGTTTATACGGGCCCCTCAGGGAGGCCGATACGCAGTATTTT	CASSLYGPLREADTQYF
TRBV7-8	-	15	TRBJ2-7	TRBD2	TGTGCCAGCAGCCCCCCGGACAGCGGGGGGTACGAGCAGTACTTC	CASSPPDSGGYEQYF
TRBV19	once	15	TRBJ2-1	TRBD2	TGTGCCAGTAGTTGGGGTCCACTAGCGTTGAATGAGCAGTTCTTC	CASSWGPLALNEQFF
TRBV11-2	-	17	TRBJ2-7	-	TGTGCCAGCAGTCATTACCCGGGTCAAGGGCCTGCCTACGAGCAGTACTTC	CASSHYPGQGPAYEQYF
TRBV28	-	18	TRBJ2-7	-	TGTGCCAGCAGCCATCTCCAGGGAGAAGGCCCCTTGGGCTACGAGCAGTACTTC	CASSHLQGEGPLGYEQYF
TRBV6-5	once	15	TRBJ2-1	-	TGTGCCAGCAGACAGCGGCCCTCTTCCTACAATGAGCAGTTCTTC	CASRQRPSSYNEQFF